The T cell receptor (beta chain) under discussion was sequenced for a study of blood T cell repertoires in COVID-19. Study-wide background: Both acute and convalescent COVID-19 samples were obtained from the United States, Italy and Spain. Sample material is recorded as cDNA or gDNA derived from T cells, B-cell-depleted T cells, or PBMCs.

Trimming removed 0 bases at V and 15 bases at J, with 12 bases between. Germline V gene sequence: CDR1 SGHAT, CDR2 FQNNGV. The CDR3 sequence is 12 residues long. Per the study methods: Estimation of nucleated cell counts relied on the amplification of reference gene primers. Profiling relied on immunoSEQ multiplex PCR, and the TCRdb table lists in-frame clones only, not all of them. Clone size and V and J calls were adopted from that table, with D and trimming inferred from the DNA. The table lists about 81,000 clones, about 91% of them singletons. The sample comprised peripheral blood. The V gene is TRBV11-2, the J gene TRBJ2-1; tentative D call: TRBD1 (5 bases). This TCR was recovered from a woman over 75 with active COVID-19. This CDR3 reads CASSLEGRRVFF. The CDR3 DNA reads TGTGCCAGCAGCTTAGAGGGGCGCAGGGTGTTCTTC. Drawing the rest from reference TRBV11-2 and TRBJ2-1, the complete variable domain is EAGVAQSPRYKIIEKRQSVAFWCNPISGHATLYWYQQILGQGPKLLIQFQNNGVVDDSQLPKDRFSAERLKGVDSTLKIQPAKLEDSAVYLCASSLEGRRVFFGPGTRLTVL.